The 5 T cell receptor beta chains in this list originate from one sample, sequenced in a study of T-cell reconstitution after alpha-beta-depleted transplantation in children. The TCRbeta library was prepared with unique molecular identifiers. TCRdb called the PCR reads again in MiXCR, with one record for every CDR3 protein. The sample has around 240,000 distinct CDR3 sequences; 9% to 10% are singletons. This specimen was PBMCs from the stem cell graft donor, taken from the stem cell graft. The receptors shown here come from a human donor who donated a stem cell graft to a child with SCID.

This clonotype was observed at least ten times. This rearrangement joins TRBV7-9 to TRBJ2-2, with 7 positions matching TRBD2. V lost 5 bases and J lost 4; bases outside the gene matches: 16. Germline V gives CDR1 SEHNR, CDR2 FQNEAQ (reference sequence). This CDR3 is 18 amino acids long. Written as DNA, the CDR3 is TGTGCCAGCAGCCTCCGGGACTCCTTCTCGGGGGGCACCGGGGAGCTGTTTTTT. Protein product: CASSLRDSFSGGTGELFF.

A note on this clonotype: A single base separates this from a much larger clone, so it may be a read error. The CDR3 here is CASSPSGALNGYTF. The CDR3 DNA sequence: TGTGCCAGCTCCCCCAGCGGGGCCCTAAATGGCTACACCTTC. V gene TRBV18 combines with J gene TRBJ1-2; tentatively, D is TRBD1 (5 bases). V was cut by 6 bases and J by 6 bases, with 17 bases left in between. CDR3 length equals 14 residues. Per the germline V gene, CDR1 is KGHSH and CDR2 is LQKENI.

This clonotype showed up many times. V and J are TRBV2 and TRBJ1-5, with D hard to call. Germline CDR1 SNHLY, CDR2 FYNNEI. The germline V and J ends were trimmed by 4 bases and 3 bases, with 10 bases remaining between them. This CDR3 has 14 amino acids. CDR3 in amino acids: CASSVGRDNQPQHF. The DNA of the CDR3 is TGTGCCAGCAGTGTGGGGAGGGACAATCAGCCCCAGCATTTT.

This clonotype has at least ten counts. The chain uses TRBV7-2 and TRBJ2-1; 8 bases agree with TRBD1. Germline V gene data show CDR1 as SGHTA and CDR2 as FQGNSA. J was trimmed by 2 bases and V by 3 bases; bases with no gene match: 3. The CDR3 sequence is 15 residues long. CDR3 protein: CASSFWDRPYNEQFF. The CDR3 DNA reads as TGTGCCAGCAGCTTCTGGGACAGGCCCTACAATGAGCAGTTCTTC. The whole variable domain, remainder taken from reference TRBV7-2 and TRBJ2-1, is GAGVSQSPSNKVTEKGKDVELRCDPISGHTALYWYRQSLGQGLEFLIYFQGNSAPDKSGLPSDRFSAERTGGSVSTLTIQRTQQEDSAVYLCASSFWDRPYNEQFFGPGTRLTVL.

This clonotype has a count of ten or more. This sequence joins TRBV27 and TRBJ2-3; no reliable D call. The CDR3 sequence is 14 residues long. Trimming took off 7 bases at V and 1 base at J, with 12 bases between the two ends. Per the germline V gene, CDR1 is MNHEY and CDR2 is SMNVEV (reference sequence). CDR3 loop: CASTPGTGTDTQYF. The CDR3 DNA follows: TGTGCCAGCACCCCCGGCACAGGCACAGATACGCAGTATTTT.